The clone carrying this TCR beta chain was seen only a few times. Antigen unknown. One end of the junction does not line up with germline, which may come from a read error. This CDR3 region has 15 residues. The germline V gene encodes CDR1 MNHNS and CDR2 SASEGT. General observations from the study: The TCR gene usage of tumor memory CD4+ T cells clustered together with blood and lymph node memory CD4+ cells and with lymph node naive CD4+ cells.

After constant-region reverse-primer amplification, full-length variable regions underwent semi-nested PCR with Nested Universal Primer A. MiXCR, run by TCRdb on the 5' RACE reads, gives a single entry per CDR3 protein. Of over 55,000 distinct CDR3 sequences listed, nearly 30% were seen once; the top ten hold about 2.3%. Naive CD4+ cells had CD25+ Tregs removed. The material sequenced was tumor-infiltrating naive CD4+ T cells sorted from the breast tumor. Stated subset: naive CD4+ T cells, CD4+CD45RA+CD25-. The rearrangement uses TRBV6-1 and TRBJ2-3; D could derive from TRBD1 or TRBD2 (5 bases each). This clonotype originated in a female donor with breast cancer. The CDR3 coding sequence is TGTGCCGGCAGTGACCTTGGGGGTAGCACAGATACGCAGTATTTT. This gives the protein CAGSDLGGSTDTQYF.